The T cell receptor (beta chain) described here comes from a study of cytotoxic CD8 clonotypes in ibrutinib-treated CLL. On the study more broadly: Within the patient group, roughly 12 were relapsed/refractory and over 14 treatment-naive, and about 18 were IGHV unmutated. Patients gave response samples after a median around 11 months of treatment, range 6 to 36.

This clone was found once. Deep sequencing aimed at 1 in 200,000 to 1 in 1 million T cells' resolution. Libraries were prepared by immunoSEQ multiplex PCR; TCRdb keeps only in-frame clonotypes and omits some of them. Counted here are roughly 60,000 clones, approximately 75% occurring once; the ten biggest clones make up 40% to 45%. TCR beta libraries used around 2.2 micrograms of genomic DNA from cryopreserved PBMCs. The CDR3 is 15 residues long. With 0 bases removed from V and 2 bases from J, the gap between germline ends came to 8 bases. Germline V gives CDR1 SGDLS, CDR2 YYNGEE. The sequencing used PBMCs, collected after 12 months of ibrutinib treatment. V and J are TRBV9 and TRBJ2-2; the D is unclear. The source of this sequence is a human donor with chronic lymphocytic leukemia. The DNA for the CDR3 is TGTGCCAGCAGCGTAGGCGGAACAAACACCGGGGAGCTGTTTTTT. Protein sequence: CASSVGGTNTGELFF.